This note documents a single T cell receptor beta chain sequence. Alongside a J-beta primer mix, a sample-barcoded 5' primer served in a second PCR lasting about 7 to 12 cycles. TCRdb processed the 5' RACE reads anew with MiXCR; each CDR3 protein has one entry. The sample includes about 730,000 distinct CDR3 sequences, roughly 43% seen only once; the top ten take 20% to 25%. This entry belongs to a study of blood T cells in healthy people across ages. It was approximately 9 milliliters of peripheral blood that were drawn from each donor. Germline values: CDR1 SGHTA, CDR2 FQGNSA. This CDR3 is built from 12 residues. Trimming took off 2 bases at V and 7 bases at J, with 8 bases between the two ends.

The V gene is TRBV7-2, the J gene TRBJ1-1; D remains ambiguous. The sequenced sample was blood. The clonotype originates from an older woman in good health. The CDR3 sequence: CASSLKTFEAFF. The CDR3 DNA is TGTGCCAGCAGCTTAAAGACATTTGAAGCTTTCTTT.